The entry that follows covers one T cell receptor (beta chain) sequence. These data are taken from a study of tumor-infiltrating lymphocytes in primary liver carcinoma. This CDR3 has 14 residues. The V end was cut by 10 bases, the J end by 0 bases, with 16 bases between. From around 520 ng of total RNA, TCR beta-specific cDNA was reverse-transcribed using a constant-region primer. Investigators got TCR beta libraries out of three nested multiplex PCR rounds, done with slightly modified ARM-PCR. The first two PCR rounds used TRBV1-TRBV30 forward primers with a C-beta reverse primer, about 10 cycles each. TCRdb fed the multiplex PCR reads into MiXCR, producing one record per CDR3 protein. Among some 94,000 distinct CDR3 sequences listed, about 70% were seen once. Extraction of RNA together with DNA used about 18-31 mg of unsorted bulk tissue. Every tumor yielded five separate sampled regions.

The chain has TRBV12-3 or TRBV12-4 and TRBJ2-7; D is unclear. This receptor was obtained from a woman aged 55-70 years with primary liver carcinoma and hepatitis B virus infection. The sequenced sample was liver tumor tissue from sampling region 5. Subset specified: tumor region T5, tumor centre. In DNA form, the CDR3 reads TGTGCCAACACCAGTGACACCGGCTCCTACGAGCAGTACTTC. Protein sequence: CANTSDTGSYEQYF.